The TCR beta chain under discussion was sequenced for a study of T-cell memory formation after mild COVID-19. Study context: Each donor largely had its own TCR clusters. Findings and caveats of the study: Mainly CM and EM harbored the contracting CD4+ clones; mainly EMRA harbored the CD8+ ones.

V lost 2 bases to trimming and J lost 4 bases; unmatched junction nucleotides: 12. The CDR3 is 17 residues long. In germline, CDR1 is LGHNT, CDR2 FRNRAP. Concerning this clonotype itself: The antigen remains unidentified.

From the 5' RACE reads, TCRdb called clonotypes with MiXCR, one entry per CDR3 protein. The sample shows some 300,000 distinct CDR3 sequences, roughly a fifth of them seen only once. The origin of this receptor is a man between 18 and 29 years old who had mild COVID-19 (a few samples of this study predate the infection). Cell type and time point are not known. Sequencing was done on a sample of PBMCs or a T cell subset sorted from them (not recorded which). The chain carries TRBV12-5 and TRBJ2-7; 9 bases align to TRBD2. CDR3 loop: CASGLTGLAGTPYEQYF. The CDR3 DNA follows: TGTGCTAGTGGTTTGACAGGGCTAGCGGGGACCCCTTACGAGCAGTACTTC.